These 32 T cell receptor beta chains originate from one sample sequenced in a study of blood T cell repertoires in COVID-19. Libraries were prepared by immunoSEQ multiplex PCR; TCRdb keeps only in-frame clonotypes and omits some of them. The sample carries some 190,000 clones, 80% recorded once. Sequences were obtained from peripheral blood. These receptor sequences come from a man aged 55 to 70 with acute or convalescent COVID-19.

The rearrangement uses TRBV7-2 and TRBJ2-2; 9 positions match TRBD1. The junction had 9 bases not matched to a gene; V was cut back by 4 bases and J by 6 bases. Per the germline V gene, CDR1 is SGHTA and CDR2 is FQGNSA. The CDR3 totals 16 residues. CDR3: CASSSPGQGVSGELFF. In DNA form, the CDR3 reads TGTGCCAGCAGCTCTCCGGGACAGGGTGTATCCGGGGAGCTGTTTTTT.

The chain is built from TRBV5-1 and TRBJ2-1, with 10 bases matching TRBD1. With 0 bases clipped from V and 8 bases from J, the junction kept 5 bases outside the gene matches. CDR1 SGHRS and CDR2 YFSETQ come from the germline V gene. The CDR3 has 15 residues. Written as DNA, the CDR3 is TGCGCCAGCAGCTTGGTGGACAGGGGGTATGATGAGCAGTTCTTC. This sequence encodes CASSLVDRGYDEQFF.

The genes are TRBV6-6 and TRBJ1-2; D possibly corresponds to TRBD1 (6 bases). Germline CDR1 MNHNY, CDR2 SVGAGI (reference sequence). The length of the CDR3 is 13 residues. V gave up 5 bases and J gave up 8 bases, with 15 bases separating them. The CDR3 DNA reads as TGTGCCAGCAGTCCGGGGGGCCATGGGGGCTACACCTTC. Translated: CASSPGGHGGYTF.

This clone was seen only a few times. The V and J genes are TRBV4-1 and TRBJ2-3; 7 nucleotides match TRBD1. The CDR3 runs 14 residues. The germline gives CDR1 MGHRA, CDR2 YSYEKL. V lost 4 bases, J lost 7 bases, and 8 bases stayed unmatched. CDR3: CASSLYQGVNTQYF. The CDR3 bases are TGCGCCAGCAGCCTATATCAGGGGGTCAATACGCAGTATTTT.

This clone was seen only a few times. The J gene is TRBJ2-7, the V gene TRBV27; D possibly corresponds to TRBD1 (6 bases). There are 14 residues in the CDR3. Trimming pared 5 bases from V and 3 bases from J, leaving 14 bases between. Germline V gives CDR1 MNHEY, CDR2 SMNVEV (reference sequence). This chain's CDR3 is CASSKGGQLYEQYF. Written as DNA, the CDR3 is TGTGCCAGCAGTAAAGGGGGACAACTCTACGAGCAGTACTTC.

J is TRBJ2-7 and V is TRBV18; the match to TRBD1 covers 7 bases. The V gene's germline CDR1 is KGHSH and CDR2 LQKENI. The CDR3 is made up of 16 amino acids. V shed 3 bases and J 0 bases; nucleotides not matched to a gene: 8. The DNA of the CDR3 is TGTGCCAGCTCACCCCAAGACAGGGTTTTCTCCTACGAGCAGTACTTC. This sequence encodes CASSPQDRVFSYEQYF.

J is TRBJ2-2 and V is TRBV2, with 9 bases fitting TRBD1. With 8 bases clipped from V and 4 bases from J, the junction kept 11 bases outside the gene matches. The CDR3 contains 16 residues. Germline-derived CDR1 and CDR2 are SNHLY and FYNNEI. The CDR3 region is CASLVGGQGGTGELFF. CDR3 sequence (DNA): TGTGCCAGCTTGGTAGGGGGACAGGGAGGCACCGGGGAGCTGTTTTTT.

This chain uses TRBV6-1 with TRBJ1-6; 7 positions agree with TRBD1. The CDR3 is 15 residues long. The V segment lost 1 base and the J segment 8 bases; nucleotides outside the gene matches: 5. Germline V gene sequence: CDR1 MNHNS, CDR2 SASEGT. The CDR3 protein is CASSEGDSKHSPLHF. The CDR3 DNA sequence: TGTGCCAGCAGTGAAGGGGACAGCAAACATTCACCCCTCCACTTT.

The chain combines TRBV4-2 with TRBJ2-4; a possible D gene is TRBD2 (5 bases). With 0 bases removed from V and 7 bases from J, the gap between germline ends came to 16 bases. This CDR3 region has 16 residues. CDR1 and CDR2 from the germline V gene are LGHNA and YNFKEQ. The CDR3 is CASSQERARQGNIQYF. DNA of the CDR3: TGTGCCAGCAGCCAAGAGAGGGCGAGGCAAGGGAACATTCAGTACTTC.

V usage is TRBV4-2 and J usage is TRBJ1-5; a weak D match, TRBD1 (6 bases). Between the trimmed V and J ends, which lost 4 bases and 7 bases, there was a span of 20 bases. The germline V gene encodes CDR1 LGHNA and CDR2 YNFKEQ. The CDR3 has 16 amino acids. This CDR3 reads CASSPAVGGVYQPQHF. The CDR3 coding sequence is TGTGCCAGCAGCCCCGCCGTAGGGGGGGTGTACCAGCCCCAGCATTTT.

V and J are TRBV2 and TRBJ2-7; a weak D match, TRBD1 (6 bases). The germline CDR1 and CDR2 sequences are SNHLY and FYNNEI. V gave up 3 bases and J gave up 5 bases, with 8 bases separating them. CDR3 length: 12 amino acids. The CDR3 region is CASSDRGHEQYF. In nucleotides, the CDR3 is TGTGCCAGCAGTGACAGGGGACACGAGCAGTACTTC.

The chain carries TRBV2 and TRBJ2-7; 9 nucleotides match TRBD1. Trimming cost V 6 bases and J 3 bases; bases outside gene matches: 6. From germline, CDR1 is SNHLY and CDR2 FYNNEI. This CDR3 is built from 14 residues. CDR3 sequence (DNA): TGTGCCAGCAGGCACAGGGGGCTTTACTACGAGCAGTACTTC. Translated, it gives CASRHRGLYYEQYF.

The chain couples TRBV20-1 to TRBJ2-5; 7 bases are shared with TRBD2. In germline, CDR1 is DFQATT, CDR2 SNEGSKA (reference sequence). This CDR3 has 14 amino acids. Losses at the gene ends were 3 bases for V and 1 base for J; bases not matched to a gene: 5. CDR3 DNA: TGCAGTGCTAGTCCAGCTAGCGGCCAAGAGACCCAGTACTTC. Translating it yields CSASPASGQETQYF.

This chain uses TRBV7-2 with TRBJ2-7; no firm D call. CDR1 is SGHTA and CDR2 is FQGNSA in the germline V gene. The CDR3 is 14 amino acids. Between the trimmed V and J ends, which lost 0 bases and 1 base, there was a span of 7 bases. The CDR3 sequence: CASSLAPGSYEQYF. CDR3 nucleotides: TGTGCCAGCAGCTTAGCCCCCGGTTCCTACGAGCAGTACTTC.

The rearrangement uses TRBV4-2 and TRBJ1-1; a weak D match, TRBD1 (5 bases). The CDR3 extends over 15 amino acids. Trimming took 4 bases from V and 0 from J, leaving 12 bases between them. Germline V CDR1 and CDR2: LGHNA, YNFKEQ. CDR3 residues: CASSPERRVNTEAFF. CDR3 coding DNA: TGTGCCAGCAGCCCAGAGCGCAGGGTGAACACTGAAGCTTTCTTT.

V usage is TRBV20-1 and J usage is TRBJ2-2; TRBD1 might be the D (5 bases). This CDR3 region has 13 residues. V lost 3 bases and J lost 7, with 12 bases in between. CDR1 is DFQATT, CDR2 SNEGSKA, per germline (reference sequence). Here the CDR3 reads CSASGAGYGELFF. The CDR3, as DNA: TGCAGTGCTAGTGGGGCCGGCTACGGGGAGCTGTTTTTT.

This chain connects TRBV5-1 to TRBJ2-1; maybe TRBD1 (6 bases). This CDR3 is 15 amino acids long. The germline V gene has CDR1 SGHRS and CDR2 YFSETQ. V was shortened by 2 bases and J by 4 bases, with 13 bases between the two germline ends. The CDR3 protein is CASSFRGAVYNEQFF. In nucleotides, the CDR3 is TGCGCCAGCAGCTTCAGGGGCGCCGTTTACAATGAGCAGTTCTTC.

The CDR3: CASSEGHRGPNQPQHF. CDR3 nucleotides: TGTGCCAGCAGCGAGGGCCACAGGGGACCCAATCAGCCCCAGCATTTT. The chain joins TRBV7-2 to TRBJ1-5, with TRBD1 matching 7 bases. J was trimmed by 3 bases and V by 5 bases; bases with no gene match: 10. The CDR3 has 16 amino acids. Germline lookup yields CDR1 SGHTA and CDR2 FQGNSA.

The chain joins TRBV10-3 to TRBJ2-7; 9 bases align to TRBD2. The trim removed 6 bases at V and 3 bases at J, leaving 6 bases unmatched. The CDR3 has 14 residues. Germline V CDR1 and CDR2: ENHRY, SYGVKD. The CDR3: CAIRKREDFYEQYF. CDR3 coding DNA: TGTGCCATCAGGAAGCGGGAGGATTTCTACGAGCAGTACTTC.

The chain uses TRBV5-5 and TRBJ2-7, with D possibly TRBD1 on 6 matching bases. CDR1 is SGHKS and CDR2 is YYEKEE in the germline V gene (reference sequence). The CDR3 has 16 amino acids. Trimming cost V 1 base and J 4 bases, with 18 bases left between them. CDR3 nucleotides: TGTGCCAGCAGCTTGCCGGGACACCGAATGCTTTACGAGCAGTACTTC. Translated, it gives CASSLPGHRMLYEQYF. Supplemented by reference TRBV5-5 and TRBJ2-7, the full variable domain reads DAGVTQSPTHLIKTRGQQVTLRCSPISGHKSVSWYQQVLGQGPQFIFQYYEKEERGRGNFPDRFSARQFPNYSSELNVNALLLGDSALYLCASSLPGHRMLYEQYFGPGTRLTVT.

The rearrangement joins TRBV15 to TRBJ1-1; maybe TRBD1 (5 bases). Deletions cut 1 base from V and 3 bases from J, with 12 bases between. Germline V gene data show CDR1 as LNHNV and CDR2 as YYDKDF (reference sequence). CDR3 length: 15 amino acids. The CDR3 DNA is TGTGCCACCAGCAGAGTCTGGGGCAGCCACACTGAAGCTTTCTTT. Amino acids: CATSRVWGSHTEAFF.

The chain employs TRBV6-6 and TRBJ1-6, with 8 bases aligning to TRBD1. V trimming: 2 bases; J trimming: 7 bases; junction bases outside the gene matches: 7. The CDR3 loop spans 16 amino acids. The germline gives CDR1 MNHNY, CDR2 SVGAGI (reference sequence). The CDR3 nucleotides are TGTGCCAGCAGTTACCCCCGACAGGGGAAAAATTCACCCCTCCACTTT. This gives the protein CASSYPRQGKNSPLHF.

This chain uses TRBV4-1 with TRBJ1-2, with D perhaps matching TRBD1 (6 bases). V was clipped by 4 bases and J by 0 bases, with 15 bases between them. Germline-derived CDR1 and CDR2 are MGHRA and YSYEKL. This CDR3 has 16 residues. The CDR3 DNA is TGCGCCAGCAGCCGAGTGGCTGGGACAACTAACTATGGCTACACCTTC. Protein: CASSRVAGTTNYGYTF.

The chain is built from TRBV6-5 and TRBJ2-5; no reliable D call. The CDR3 has 14 residues. The V end lost 0 bases, the J end lost 1 base, and 6 bases lay between the germline ends. Germline CDR1 is MNHEY and CDR2 is SVGAGI. CDR3 region: CASSYSNSQETQYF. The DNA of the CDR3 is TGTGCCAGCAGTTACTCGAACTCCCAAGAGACCCAGTACTTC.

The gene calls are TRBV6-6 and TRBJ2-1; unclear D gene. Trimming took 2 bases from V and 10 from J, leaving 18 bases between them. Per germline, CDR1 MNHNY and CDR2 SVGAGI (reference sequence). The CDR3 runs to 15 residues. The CDR3 reads CASSYPEIQNLEQFF. Here the CDR3 DNA reads TGTGCCAGCAGTTACCCGGAGATCCAGAATCTCGAGCAGTTCTTC.

The chain recombines TRBV7-8 with TRBJ1-1; D is uncertain. CDR1 is SGHVS and CDR2 is FQNEAQ in the germline V gene. V lost 2 bases and J lost 4, with 23 bases in between. The CDR3 consists of 18 residues. The CDR3 is CASSLSSRLRTGSTEAFF. In DNA form, the CDR3 reads TGTGCCAGCAGCTTAAGTAGTCGCCTTAGAACGGGAAGCACTGAAGCTTTCTTT.

The rearrangement uses TRBV5-1 and TRBJ2-1; TRBD2 matches at 13 bases. Germline CDR1 and CDR2: SGHRS and YFSETQ. This CDR3 comprises 14 residues. Losses at the gene ends were 4 bases for V and 8 bases for J; bases not matched to a gene: 3. The CDR3 DNA follows: TGCGCCAGCAGCCGGACTAGCGGGAGTGATGAGCAGTTCTTC. Translating gives CASSRTSGSDEQFF.

The J gene is TRBJ1-6, the V gene TRBV19; 10 bases line up with TRBD1. After removal of 4 bases from V and 10 bases from J, the junction contained 10 bases not matched to a gene. Per the germline V gene, CDR1 is LNHDA and CDR2 is SQIVND (reference sequence). This CDR3 is built from 16 residues. This CDR3 reads CASSTGTGVIRSPLHF. The CDR3 DNA reads as TGTGCCAGTAGTACAGGGACAGGGGTAATCCGATCACCCCTCCACTTT.

The genes are TRBV12-5 and TRBJ1-2, with D perhaps matching TRBD1 (6 bases). Trimming shortened V by 6 bases and J by 2 bases, and 7 bases separated the two germline ends. This CDR3 region has 12 residues. Germline V lookup: CDR1 LGHNT, CDR2 FRNRAP. The CDR3 sequence: CASGTGNYGYTF. DNA for the CDR3: TGTGCTAGTGGCACAGGGAACTATGGCTACACCTTC.

The J gene is TRBJ1-3, the V gene TRBV30; D remains unclear. V lost 4 bases, J lost 2 bases, and 9 bases lay in between. The CDR3 extends over 13 amino acids. CDR1 GTSNPN and CDR2 SVGIG come from the germline V gene (reference sequence). The CDR3 is CAWNSGAGNTIYF. The CDR3 region has the DNA TGTGCCTGGAATTCCGGGGCTGGAAACACCATATATTTT.

The rearrangement links TRBV2 to TRBJ1-1, with D possibly being TRBD1 (6 bases). The CDR3 spans 11 residues. V lost 6 bases and J 7 bases, leaving 9 bases between the germline ends. CDR1 SNHLY and CDR2 FYNNEI come from the germline V gene. The CDR3 DNA sequence: TGTGCCAGCAGCCAGGGGATTGAAGCTTTCTTT. This translates into CASSQGIEAFF.

In this sample, this clone turned up a few times. The chain joins TRBV5-1 to TRBJ2-7; D remains unclear. Per the germline V gene, CDR1 is SGHRS and CDR2 is YFSETQ. The CDR3 has 14 amino acids. Trimming stripped 0 bases from V and 0 bases from J, with 7 bases between. The CDR3 DNA reads as TGCGCCAGCAGCTTGGGTACAAACTCCTACGAGCAGTACTTC. The encoded protein is CASSLGTNSYEQYF. Supplemented by reference TRBV5-1 and TRBJ2-7, the full variable domain reads KAGVTQTPRYLIKTRGQQVTLSCSPISGHRSVSWYQQTPGQGLQFLFEYFSETQRNKGNFPGRFSGRQFSNSRSEMNVSTLELGDSALYLCASSLGTNSYEQYFGPGTRLTVT.